Sequencing of this T cell receptor (beta chain) was carried out in a study of T cell clonotyping in hematopoietic cell transplantation. Notes on the study in general: Few recipient clonotypes overlapped donors; over 97% were de novo at given depth. After transplant, recipient diversity fell while pathologically expanded clonotypes grew through day 180.

Method: immunoSEQ multiplex PCR; TCRdb's copy keeps in-frame clones and lacks some. The sample consists of around 25,000 clones, less than 75% of them appearing once. Germline CDR1 is SGHTA and CDR2 is FQGNSA. V was shortened by 2 bases and J by 0 bases, with 14 bases between the two germline ends. CDR3 length: 18 residues. In its sample, this clone was seen a few times. What it recognizes is unknown. Sample time point: recipient sample about 28 days before transplant, after cytoreduction. The sequence was collected from a man aged 50-59 years with myelodysplastic syndrome. Some clones in this sample may be carry-over from other donors' samples. This material consisted of peripheral blood mononuclear cells, taken before stem cell transplant. The chain employs TRBV7-2 and TRBJ1-6; tentative D call: TRBD1 (6 bases). The DNA of the CDR3 is TGTGCCAGCAGCTTAAGGGGGACCGCTAGCTCCTATAATTCACCCCTCCACTTT. Translation: CASSLRGTASSYNSPLHF.